This T cell receptor beta chain was recorded in a study of T cell changes during pregnancy in multiple sclerosis. The V gene end was trimmed by 2 bases and the J gene end by 0 bases; junction bases not matched to a gene: 3. This CDR3 is 16 amino acids long. Germline V gene data show CDR1 as LNHDA and CDR2 as SQIVND (reference sequence). Some clones are missing from TCRdb's copy, which holds only in-frame ones; the method was immunoSEQ multiplex PCR. There are about 45,000 clones in the sample; 70% to 90% occur only once, and roughly 2% lies in the top ten. The sequence was collected from a female donor with multiple sclerosis, enrolled in a pregnancy study. Sample: peripheral blood, taken in the first trimester of pregnancy. The chain recombines TRBV19 with TRBJ1-2, with TRBD1 matching over 10 bases. This chain's CDR3 is CASSIIGQGANYGYTF. The CDR3 DNA reads TGTGCCAGTAGTATAATTGGACAGGGGGCTAACTATGGCTACACCTTC.